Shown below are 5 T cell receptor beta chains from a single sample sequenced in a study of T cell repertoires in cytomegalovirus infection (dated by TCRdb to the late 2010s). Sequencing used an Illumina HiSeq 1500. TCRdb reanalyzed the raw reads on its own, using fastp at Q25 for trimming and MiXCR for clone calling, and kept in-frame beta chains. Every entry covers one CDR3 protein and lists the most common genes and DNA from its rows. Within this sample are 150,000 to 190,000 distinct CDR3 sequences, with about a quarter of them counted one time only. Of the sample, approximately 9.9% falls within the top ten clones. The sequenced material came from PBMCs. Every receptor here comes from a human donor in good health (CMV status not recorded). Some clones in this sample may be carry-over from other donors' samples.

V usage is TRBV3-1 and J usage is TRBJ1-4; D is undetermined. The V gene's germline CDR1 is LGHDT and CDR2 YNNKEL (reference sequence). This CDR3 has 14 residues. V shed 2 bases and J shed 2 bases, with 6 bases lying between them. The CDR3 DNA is TGTGCCAGCAGCCAACGGATCACTAATGAAAAACTGTTTTTT. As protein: CASSQRITNEKLFF.

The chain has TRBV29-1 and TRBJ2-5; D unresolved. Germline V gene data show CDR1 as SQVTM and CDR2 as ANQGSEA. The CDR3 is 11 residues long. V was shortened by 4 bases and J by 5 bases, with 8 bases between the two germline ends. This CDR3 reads CSVGGLETQYF. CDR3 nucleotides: TGCAGCGTTGGTGGGCTGGAGACCCAGTACTTC.

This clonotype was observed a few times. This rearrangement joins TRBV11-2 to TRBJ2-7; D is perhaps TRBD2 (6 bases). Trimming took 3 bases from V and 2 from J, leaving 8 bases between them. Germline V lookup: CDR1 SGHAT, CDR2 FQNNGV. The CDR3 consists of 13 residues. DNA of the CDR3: TGTGCCAGCAGCTTGGCGGGAACCTACGAGCAGTACTTC. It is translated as CASSLAGTYEQYF.

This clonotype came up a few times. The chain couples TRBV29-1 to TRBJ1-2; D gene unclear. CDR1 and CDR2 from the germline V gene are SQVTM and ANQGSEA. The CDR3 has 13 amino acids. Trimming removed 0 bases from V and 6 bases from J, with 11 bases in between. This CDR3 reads CSVEDRSVDGYTF. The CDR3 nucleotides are TGCAGCGTTGAAGATAGGTCAGTGGATGGCTACACCTTC.

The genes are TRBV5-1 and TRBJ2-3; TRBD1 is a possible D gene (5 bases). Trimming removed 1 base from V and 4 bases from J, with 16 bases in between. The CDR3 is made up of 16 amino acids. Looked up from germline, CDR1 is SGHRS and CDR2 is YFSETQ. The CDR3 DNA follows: TGCGCCAGCAGCTTGTCAAGGGGCGCACAATCAGATACGCAGTATTTT. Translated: CASSLSRGAQSDTQYF.